This TCR beta chain was sequenced in a study of cytomegalovirus exposure and HLA in healthy donors. Turning to this clone: Its antigen is not known.

Study results and limitations: A likely sequencing artifact accounted for one observed cluster of highly shared sequence variants. Some segments of the V type, notably TRBV6-2 and TRBV6-3, were excluded as indistinguishable. The only immune exposure information that was available was CMV serostatus. Presence/absence results assume similar sequencing depth per donor, which may not hold.

PCR was performed using 60 Vbeta and 13 Jbeta primers. Produced via immunoSEQ multiplex PCR; TCRdb's table is partial and in-frame only. The sample carries some 200,000 clones, less than 85% recorded once. V gave up 4 bases and J gave up 1 base; unmatched junction bases: 5. CDR3 length equals 16 residues. CDR1 is LNHDA and CDR2 is SQIVND in the germline V gene (reference sequence). This TCR was recovered from a boy aged 10-17 years in good health and CMV-seronegative. The chain has TRBV19 and TRBJ2-2, with TRBD1 identical over 8 bases. Sequenced material: PBMCs. CDR3 in amino acids: CASSTVGTGNTGELFF. The CDR3 bases are TGTGCCAGTAGTACGGTAGGGACAGGGAACACCGGGGAGCTGTTTTTT.